This record concerns one TCR beta chain sequence. Its specificity is unknown. The data stem from a study of T cell responses to AZD1222 COVID-19 vaccine. General observations from the study: Regions 160-218 and 743-854 held dominance among vaccine-associated CD4 TCRs, which spanned spike. There were mostly white British donors and more females than males, and clonal diversity was possibly underestimated. Targeting of unmutated variant regions was reportedly seen in nearly half of spike-specific TCRs.

TCRdb keeps only in-frame clones here, not all; method: immunoSEQ multiplex PCR. The sample has tens of thousands of clones, roughly nine tenths seen once. This sequence was found in an adult who received the AZD1222 COVID-19 vaccine. Sample: peripheral blood, taken 28 days after the second AZD1222 dose.

CDR3 coding DNA: TGTGCCAGCAGCCCCCAGGGTACAGGGAACTATGGCTACACCTTC. It is translated as CASSPQGTGNYGYTF. The chain combines TRBV7-8 with TRBJ1-2; maybe TRBD1 (6 bases). The CDR3 sequence is 15 residues long. Trimming shortened V by 5 bases and J by 2 bases, and 15 bases separated the two germline ends. The germline V gene has CDR1 SGHVS and CDR2 FQNEAQ. Filled out from reference TRBV7-8 and TRBJ1-2, the complete variable domain reads GAGVSQSPRYKVAKRGQDVALRCDPISGHVSLFWYQQALGQGPEFLTYFQNEAQLDKSGLPSDRFFAERPEGSVSTLKIQRTQQEDSAVYLCASSPQGTGNYGYTFGSGTRLTVV.